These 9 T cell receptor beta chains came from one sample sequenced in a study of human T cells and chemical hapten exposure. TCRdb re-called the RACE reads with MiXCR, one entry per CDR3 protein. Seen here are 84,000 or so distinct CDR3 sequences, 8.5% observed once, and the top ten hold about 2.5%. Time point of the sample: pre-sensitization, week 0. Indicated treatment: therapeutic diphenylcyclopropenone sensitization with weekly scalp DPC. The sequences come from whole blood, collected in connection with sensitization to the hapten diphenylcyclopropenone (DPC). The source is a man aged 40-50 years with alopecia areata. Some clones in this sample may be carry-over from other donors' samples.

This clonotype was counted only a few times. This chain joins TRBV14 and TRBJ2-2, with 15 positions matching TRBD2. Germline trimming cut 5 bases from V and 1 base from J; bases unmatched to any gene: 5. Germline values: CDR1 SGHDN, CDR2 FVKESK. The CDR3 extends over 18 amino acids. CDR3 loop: CASSGLAGGPWNTGELFF. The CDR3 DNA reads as TGTGCCAGCAGCGGACTAGCGGGAGGGCCTTGGAACACCGGGGAGCTGTTTTTT.

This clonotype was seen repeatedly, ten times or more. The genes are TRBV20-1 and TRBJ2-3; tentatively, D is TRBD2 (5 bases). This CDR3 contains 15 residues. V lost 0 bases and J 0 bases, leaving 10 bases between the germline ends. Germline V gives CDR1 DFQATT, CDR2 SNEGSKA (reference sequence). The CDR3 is CSARDLKRSTDTQYF. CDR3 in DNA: TGCAGTGCTAGAGATCTCAAGCGGAGCACAGATACGCAGTATTTT.

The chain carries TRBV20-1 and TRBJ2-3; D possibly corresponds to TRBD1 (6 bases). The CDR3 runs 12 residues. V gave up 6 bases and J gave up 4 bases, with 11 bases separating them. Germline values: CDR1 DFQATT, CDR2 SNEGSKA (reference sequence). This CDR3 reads CSAIKGADTQYF. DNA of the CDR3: TGCAGTGCCATTAAGGGGGCAGATACGCAGTATTTT.

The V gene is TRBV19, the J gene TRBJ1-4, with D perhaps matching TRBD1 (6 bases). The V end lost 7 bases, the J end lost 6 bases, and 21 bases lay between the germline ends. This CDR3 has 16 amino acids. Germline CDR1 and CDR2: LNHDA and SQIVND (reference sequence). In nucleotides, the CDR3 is TGTGCCAGTACCCCGCGGGGGGGGCGCGTGGATGAAAAACTGTTTTTT. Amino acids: CASTPRGGRVDEKLFF. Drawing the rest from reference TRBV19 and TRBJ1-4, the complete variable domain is DGGITQSPKYLFRKEGQNVTLSCEQNLNHDAMYWYRQDPGQGLRLIYYSQIVNDFQKGDIAEGYSVSREKKESFPLTVTSAQKNPTAFYLCASTPRGGRVDEKLFFGSGTQLSVL.

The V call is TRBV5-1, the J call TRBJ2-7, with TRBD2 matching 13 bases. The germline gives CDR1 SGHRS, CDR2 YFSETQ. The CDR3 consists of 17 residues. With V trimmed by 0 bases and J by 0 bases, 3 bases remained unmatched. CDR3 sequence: CASSLGLAGGVSYEQYF. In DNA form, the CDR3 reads TGCGCCAGCAGCTTGGGACTAGCGGGAGGCGTCTCCTACGAGCAGTACTTC.

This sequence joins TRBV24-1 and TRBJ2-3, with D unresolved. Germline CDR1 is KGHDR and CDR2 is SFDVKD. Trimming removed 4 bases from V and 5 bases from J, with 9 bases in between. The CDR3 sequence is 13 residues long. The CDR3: CATSDPPGDTQYF. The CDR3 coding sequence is TGTGCCACCAGTGACCCACCTGGAGATACGCAGTATTTT.

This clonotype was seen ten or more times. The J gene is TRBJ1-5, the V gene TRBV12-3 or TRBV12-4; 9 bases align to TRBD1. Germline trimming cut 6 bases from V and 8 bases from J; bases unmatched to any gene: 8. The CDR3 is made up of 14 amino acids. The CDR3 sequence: CASSFGTGSEPQHF. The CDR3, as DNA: TGTGCCAGCAGCTTCGGGACAGGGAGCGAGCCCCAGCATTTT.

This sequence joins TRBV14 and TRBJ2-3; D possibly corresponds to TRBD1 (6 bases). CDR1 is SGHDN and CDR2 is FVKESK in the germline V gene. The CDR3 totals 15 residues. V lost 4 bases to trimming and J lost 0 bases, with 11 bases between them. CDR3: CASSPTGWSTDTQYF. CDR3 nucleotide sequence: TGTGCCAGCAGCCCGACAGGATGGAGCACAGATACGCAGTATTTT.

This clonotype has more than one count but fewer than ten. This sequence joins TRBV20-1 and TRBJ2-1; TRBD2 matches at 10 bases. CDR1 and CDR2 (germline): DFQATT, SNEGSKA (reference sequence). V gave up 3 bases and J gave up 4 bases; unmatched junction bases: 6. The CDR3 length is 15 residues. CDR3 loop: CSARAGTSVYNEQFF. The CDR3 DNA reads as TGCAGTGCTAGGGCCGGGACTAGCGTTTACAATGAGCAGTTCTTC.